The subject of this entry is one T cell receptor beta chain. This CDR3 has 15 amino acids. V shed 0 bases, J shed 10 bases, and the junction held 8 bases outside the gene matches. The germline CDR1 and CDR2 sequences are SGHRS and YFSETQ. These data come from a study of cytomegalovirus exposure and HLA in healthy donors. Assay: immunoSEQ multiplex PCR; the TCRdb copy retains only in-frame clones and omits some. This table holds about 130,000 clones, around 90% found once. This chain links TRBV5-1 with TRBJ2-1; 9 nucleotides agree with TRBD2. This receptor was identified in a woman under 30 in good health and CMV-seronegative. Sequencing used PBMCs. The CDR3, as DNA: TGCGCCAGCAGCTTGGATGGCGGGAGGGCCGAGGAGCAGTTCTTC. It is translated as CASSLDGGRAEEQFF.